This TCR beta chain was found in a study of blood T cell repertoires in COVID-19. The data were produced by immunoSEQ multiplex PCR, yet TCRdb's version contains in-frame clones alone and is incomplete. In the table there are around 380,000 clones, about 87% of which are singletons. All enrollees were roughly 18 to 100 years old and from 25 or so US areas. Germline V gives CDR1 SGHRS, CDR2 YFSETQ. This CDR3 comprises 15 residues. V was pared by 8 bases and J by 4 bases, with 21 bases between. The sample taken for sequencing was PBMCs or T cells enriched from blood (not recorded which). V usage is TRBV5-1 and J usage is TRBJ1-2; perhaps TRBD1 as D (5 bases). The sequence was obtained from a man in his thirties or forties who had recovered from COVID-19. The CDR3: CARGIREGYSYGYTF. The CDR3 coding sequence is TGCGCCAGAGGGATCAGGGAAGGATATAGCTATGGCTACACCTTC.